Each of the 21 T cell receptor beta chains below was sequenced from the same sample in a study of OX40 agonist ivuxolimab in advanced cancers. Clones were sequenced by immunoSEQ multiplex PCR, and TCRdb holds only the in-frame ones, with some missing. The sample includes roughly 46,000 clones, roughly 82% of them seen just once. Sequencing was performed on CD4+ or CD8+ T cells sorted from blood, taken in a trial of the OX40 agonist ivuxolimab. The receptor set was obtained from an adult with an advanced solid tumor such as melanoma, head and neck, liver or kidney cancer.

The J gene is TRBJ2-5, the V gene TRBV4-3; D is possibly TRBD1 (6 bases). The CDR3 is made up of 15 amino acids. Germline CDR1 reads LGHNA; CDR2 reads YSLEER. The V end lost 0 bases, the J end lost 2 bases, and 10 bases lay between the germline ends. The CDR3 is CASSQEEGQQETQYF. CDR3 nucleotides: TGCGCCAGCAGCCAAGAAGAGGGACAACAAGAGACCCAGTACTTC.

The rearrangement links TRBV11-3 to TRBJ2-1; 11 bases are shared with TRBD2. V lost 2 bases, J lost 8 bases, and 8 bases stayed unmatched. The CDR3 runs to 16 residues. Germline values: CDR1 SGHNT, CDR2 YENEEA. For the CDR3, the DNA is TGTGCCAGCAGCTTACCGGGACTAGCGGTTGGGGATGAGCAGTTCTTC. It is translated as CASSLPGLAVGDEQFF.

The chain uses TRBV30 and TRBJ1-2; 7 bases agree with TRBD1. Germline-derived CDR1 and CDR2 are GTSNPN and SVGIG (reference sequence). The length of the CDR3 is 14 residues. The V and J ends lost 0 bases and 7 bases, in that order; junction bases with no gene match: 8. The CDR3 loop reads CAWSVGGGSGGYTF. In DNA, the CDR3 is TGTGCCTGGAGTGTAGGGGGCGGTTCAGGTGGCTACACCTTC.

This chain connects TRBV7-9 to TRBJ2-5; 7 bases align to TRBD2. Germline CDR1 SEHNR, CDR2 FQNEAQ (reference sequence). This CDR3 has 13 residues. With 5 bases clipped from V and 4 bases from J, the junction kept 4 bases outside the gene matches. CDR3 sequence reads: CASSPREVETQYF. The CDR3 coding sequence is TGTGCCAGCAGCCCTCGGGAGGTAGAGACCCAGTACTTC.

The genes are TRBV29-1 and TRBJ1-5; D is unclear. There are 12 residues in the CDR3. The V and J ends lost 5 bases and 0 bases respectively, with 5 bases between them. Germline-derived CDR1 and CDR2 are SQVTM and ANQGSEA. The CDR3 coding sequence is TGCAGCGTTCGTGGTAGCAATCAGCCCCAGCATTTT. Encoded protein: CSVRGSNQPQHF. Full variable domain (remainder filled in from reference TRBV29-1 and TRBJ1-5): SAVISQKPSRDICQRGTSLTIQCQVDSQVTMMFWYRQQPGQSLTLIATANQGSEATYESGFVIDKFPISRPNLTFSTLTVSNMSPEDSSIYLCSVRGSNQPQHFGDGTRLSIL.

This clone appeared a few times. This chain joins TRBV11-2 and TRBJ2-7, with TRBD2 matching 8 bases. This CDR3 has 15 residues. Germline V CDR1 and CDR2: SGHAT, FQNNGV. The ends lost 4 bases at V and 0 bases at J; junction bases unmatched: 5. CDR3 protein: CASSYLAGLSYEQYF. As DNA, the CDR3 is TGTGCCAGCAGCTATCTAGCGGGCCTCTCCTACGAGCAGTACTTC.

The chain uses TRBV11-2 and TRBJ1-4; 10 bases are a match to TRBD1. With 5 bases clipped from V and 6 bases from J, the junction kept 12 bases outside the gene matches. Germline V gene data show CDR1 as SGHAT and CDR2 as FQNNGV. This CDR3 is 17 amino acids long. The CDR3 DNA is TGTGCCAGCAGCAGCTATGGACAGGGGGGGCCGCATGAAAAACTGTTTTTT. This encodes CASSSYGQGGPHEKLFF.

This sequence joins TRBV7-3 and TRBJ1-6; D perhaps matches TRBD1 (6 bases). The CDR3 extends over 15 amino acids. Looked up from germline, CDR1 is SGHTA and CDR2 is FQGTGA. V lost 3 bases and J lost 6, with 12 bases in between. CDR3 sequence reads: CASSLGGQGNSPLHF. CDR3 in DNA: TGTGCCAGCAGCTTGGGGGGGCAGGGTAATTCACCCCTCCACTTT.

J is TRBJ1-3 and V is TRBV12-5, with D maybe TRBD1 (5 bases). The CDR3 runs 15 residues. Trimming left V 9 bases short and J 0 bases short, with 15 bases between. CDR1 is LGHNT and CDR2 is FRNRAP in the germline V gene. The DNA for the CDR3 is TGTGCTAGCCGGTCGGGGCGGCTCTCTGGAAACACCATATATTTT. It translates to CASRSGRLSGNTIYF.

This sequence joins TRBV2 and TRBJ1-4; 12 bases match TRBD1. The CDR3 is made up of 15 amino acids. Looked up from germline, CDR1 is SNHLY and CDR2 is FYNNEI. After removal of 5 bases from V and 7 bases from J, the junction contained 5 bases not matched to a gene. Here the CDR3 DNA reads TGTGCCAGCAGTCCGGGACAGGGGGCGCTTGAAAAACTGTTTTTT. It yields the protein CASSPGQGALEKLFF.

The V call is TRBV5-4, the J call TRBJ1-1, with D tentatively TRBD1 (5 bases). Germline V gene data show CDR1 as SGHNT and CDR2 as YYREEE (reference sequence). The CDR3 has 15 residues. Trimming pared 5 bases from V and 2 bases from J, leaving 16 bases between. The CDR3: CASSSREGSNTEAFF. The CDR3 coding sequence is TGTGCCAGCAGTAGCAGGGAGGGGTCAAACACTGAAGCTTTCTTT.

The genes are TRBV5-1 and TRBJ2-7; 9 bases align to TRBD1. J gave up 2 bases and V 4 bases, and 4 bases lay outside the gene matches. The length of the CDR3 is 14 residues. The germline CDR1 and CDR2 sequences are SGHRS and YFSETQ. The CDR3 nucleotides read TGCGCCAGCAGCACGGGACAGGGTACCTACGAGCAGTACTTC. This sequence encodes CASSTGQGTYEQYF.

Concerning this clone: In the same sample, other DNA sequences code for this CDR3. The chain has TRBV7-2 and TRBJ2-7; possibly TRBD2 for D (5 bases). CDR3 length: 14 residues. Germline V gene lookup returns CDR1 SGHTA and CDR2 FQGNSA. With 5 bases removed from V and 4 bases from J, the gap between germline ends came to 15 bases. CDR3 sequence: CASSPRTAGYEQYF. CDR3 nucleotides: TGTGCCAGCAGCCCGAGGACTGCTGGGTACGAGCAGTACTTC.

CDR3 nucleotide sequence: TGTGCCAGCTCACCACCGACAGGGACTGGAAACACCATATATTTT. This gives the protein CASSPPTGTGNTIYF. This chain connects TRBV18 to TRBJ1-3, with 7 bases identical to TRBD1. With V trimmed by 0 bases and J by 2 bases, 1 base remained unmatched. Germline CDR1 reads KGHSH; CDR2 reads LQKENI. The CDR3 is 15 residues long.

The rearrangement joins TRBV19 to TRBJ2-7, with D unresolved. The CDR3 is 14 amino acids. With 3 bases removed from V and 0 bases from J, the gap between germline ends came to 9 bases. Per germline, CDR1 LNHDA and CDR2 SQIVND (reference sequence). CDR3 region: CASSMRDGSYEQYF. The CDR3, as DNA: TGTGCCAGTAGTATGCGTGACGGCTCCTACGAGCAGTACTTC. Full variable domain (rest looked up from reference TRBV19 and TRBJ2-7): DGGITQSPKYLFRKEGQNVTLSCEQNLNHDAMYWYRQDPGQGLRLIYYSQIVNDFQKGDIAEGYSVSREKKESFPLTVTSAQKNPTAFYLCASSMRDGSYEQYFGPGTRLTVT.

The genes are TRBV5-8 and TRBJ2-7; D is possibly TRBD1 (6 bases). CDR3 size: 14 residues. Germline CDR1 SGHTS, CDR2 YDEGEE. Trimming removed 4 bases at V and 4 bases at J, with 15 bases between. This CDR3 is CASSLGQGNYEQYF. The CDR3 DNA follows: TGTGCCAGCAGCCTCGGGCAGGGGAATTACGAGCAGTACTTC.

The gene calls are TRBV6-1 and TRBJ2-3, with D unresolved. This CDR3 comprises 13 residues. Germline V gives CDR1 MNHNS, CDR2 SASEGT. V lost 0 bases and J lost 4, with 5 bases in between. CDR3 sequence: CASSEAMADTQYF. DNA for the CDR3: TGTGCCAGCAGTGAAGCGATGGCAGATACGCAGTATTTT.

The chain is built from TRBV11-3 and TRBJ1-5, with a tentative D call TRBD1 (5 bases). V gave up 1 base and J gave up 5 bases, with 18 bases separating them. The length of the CDR3 is 17 residues. The germline V gene encodes CDR1 SGHNT and CDR2 YENEEA. In DNA, the CDR3 is TGTGCCAGCAGCTTAGGCGATGGGGTATTGGGGCATCAGCCCCAGCATTTT. Encoded protein: CASSLGDGVLGHQPQHF.

In the case of this clone: Within the sample, other DNA sequences also encode this same CDR3. The chain couples TRBV19 to TRBJ1-2; D gene ambiguous. CDR1 and CDR2 (germline): LNHDA, SQIVND (reference sequence). Trimming shortened V by 11 bases and J by 6 bases, and 4 bases separated the two germline ends. The CDR3 is made up of 8 amino acids. The CDR3, as DNA: TGTGCCGGTGATGGCTACACCTTC. Amino acid sequence: CAGDGYTF.

This clone is a singleton in its sample. The chain uses TRBV6-6 and TRBJ1-1, with D uncertain. Trimming left V 6 bases short and J 3 bases short, with 14 bases between. The CDR3 has 14 amino acids. Germline-derived CDR1 and CDR2 are MNHNY and SVGAGI (reference sequence). CDR3 DNA: TGTGCCAGCAGACGAGCCGGCCGGGACACTGAAGCTTTCTTT. As protein: CASRRAGRDTEAFF.

The chain uses TRBV7-2 and TRBJ1-2, with 9 positions matching TRBD1. The germline V gene encodes CDR1 SGHTA and CDR2 FQGNSA. The CDR3 is 15 residues long. V dropped 4 bases and J dropped 1; count of bases not matched to a gene: 4. CDR3 DNA: TGTGCCAGCAGCTCAGAGACAGGGGGTAACTATGGCTACACCTTC. It is translated as CASSSETGGNYGYTF.